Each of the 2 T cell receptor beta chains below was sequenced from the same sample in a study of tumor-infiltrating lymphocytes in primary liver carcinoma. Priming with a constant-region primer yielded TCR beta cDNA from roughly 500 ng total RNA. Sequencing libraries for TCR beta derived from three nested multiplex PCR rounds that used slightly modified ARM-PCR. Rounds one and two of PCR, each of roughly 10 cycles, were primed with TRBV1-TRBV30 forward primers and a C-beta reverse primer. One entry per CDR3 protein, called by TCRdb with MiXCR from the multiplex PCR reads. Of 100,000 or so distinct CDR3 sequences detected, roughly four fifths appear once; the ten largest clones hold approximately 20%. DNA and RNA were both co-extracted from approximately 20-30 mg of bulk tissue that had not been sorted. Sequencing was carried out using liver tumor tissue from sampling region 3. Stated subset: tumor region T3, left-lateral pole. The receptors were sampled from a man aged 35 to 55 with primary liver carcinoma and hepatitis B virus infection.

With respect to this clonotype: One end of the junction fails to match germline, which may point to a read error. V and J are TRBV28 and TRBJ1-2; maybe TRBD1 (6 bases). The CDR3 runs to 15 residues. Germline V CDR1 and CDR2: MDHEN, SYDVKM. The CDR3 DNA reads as TGTGCCAGTAGTTTATCCGACAGGATAACCTATGGCTACATCTTC. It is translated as CASSLSDRITYGYIF.

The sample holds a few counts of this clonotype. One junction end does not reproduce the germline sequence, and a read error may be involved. The CDR3 here is CASSPWGYEQYF. DNA of the CDR3: TGTGCCAGCAGTCCCTGGGGCTACGAACAGTATTTC. This rearrangement joins TRBV11-2 to TRBJ2-7; possibly TRBD1 for D (5 bases). The germline gives CDR1 SGHAT, CDR2 FQNNGV. This CDR3 spans 12 amino acids.